The clone carrying this T cell receptor beta chain was counted only a few times. Its antigen is currently unknown. This sample stems from a study of blood T cells in healthy people across ages. The CDR3 runs to 14 residues. Germline loops: CDR1 SGHRS, CDR2 YFSETQ. Losses at the gene ends were 4 bases for V and 3 bases for J; bases not matched to a gene: 5. The authors ran a second PCR of roughly 6 to 12 cycles using a sample-barcoded 5' primer and a J-beta primer mix. Each cDNA molecule, via a template-switch adaptor with 12 random nucleotides, was tagged. MiXCR, applied by TCRdb to the 5' RACE reads, yields one record per CDR3 protein. The sample has about 1.8 million distinct CDR3 sequences, roughly 52% seen once. Findings and caveats of the study: Per million T cells, TCR beta diversity dropped about linearly as age rose. Diversity was estimated from one million T cells, and these estimates were considered underestimates.

This sequence was found in a woman between 40 and 50 years old in good health. The specimen was blood. This rearrangement joins TRBV5-1 to TRBJ2-5; 8 bases agree with TRBD2. DNA of the CDR3: TGCGCCAGCAGCGCGGGGGGTTCTGAAGAGACCCAGTACTTC. Translating gives CASSAGGSEETQYF.